These 18 T cell receptor beta chains share one sample of origin, sequenced in a study of blood T cell repertoires in COVID-19. Sequencing used immunoSEQ multiplex PCR; TCRdb keeps in-frame clones, though not all of them. The table includes 250,000 to 400,000 clones, 89% detected once. What was sequenced was PBMCs or T cells enriched from blood (not recorded which). The receptors derive from a man between 60 and 70 years old who had recovered from COVID-19.

This chain connects TRBV19 to TRBJ1-2, with D possibly being TRBD1 (6 bases). This CDR3 is 17 amino acids long. CDR1 is LNHDA, CDR2 SQIVND, per germline (reference sequence). The ends were cut back, 6 bases at V and 0 bases at J, with 20 bases in the middle. In DNA, the CDR3 is TGTGCCAGTAGGACACGACAGGTGTTCGCAGCTAACTATGGCTACACCTTC. This encodes CASRTRQVFAANYGYTF. Together with reference TRBV19 and TRBJ1-2, the CDR3 gives the full variable domain: DGGITQSPKYLFRKEGQNVTLSCEQNLNHDAMYWYRQDPGQGLRLIYYSQIVNDFQKGDIAEGYSVSREKKESFPLTVTSAQKNPTAFYLCASRTRQVFAANYGYTFGSGTRLTVV.

The chain combines TRBV6-1 with TRBJ1-5, with D hard to call. The germline V gene encodes CDR1 MNHNS and CDR2 SASEGT. CDR3 length: 14 residues. Trimming removed 3 bases at V and 0 bases at J, with 6 bases between. The CDR3 DNA reads as TGTGCCAGCAGTGACGGTTATAGCAATCAGCCCCAGCATTTT. This sequence encodes CASSDGYSNQPQHF.

The V call is TRBV5-4, the J call TRBJ2-6; no clear D. Germline V gene sequence: CDR1 SGHNT, CDR2 YYREEE (reference sequence). Between the trimmed V and J ends, which lost 4 bases and 0 bases, there was a span of 8 bases. The CDR3 covers 15 residues. The CDR3 DNA reads as TGTGCCAGCAGCGCCCGGGTCTCTGGGGCCAACGTCCTGACTTTC. The encoded protein is CASSARVSGANVLTF.

This chain joins TRBV5-6 and TRBJ1-2; maybe TRBD1 (5 bases). Trimming cost V 0 bases and J 6 bases, with 9 bases left between them. This CDR3 region has 13 residues. Germline V lookup: CDR1 SGHDT, CDR2 YYEEEE. The CDR3 coding sequence is TGTGCCAGCAGCTTGGCAGGGTTAGATGGCTACACCTTC. The encoded protein is CASSLAGLDGYTF.

This clone was seen only once. This chain joins TRBV2 and TRBJ2-5; the D gene is possibly TRBD1 (5 bases). This CDR3 has 15 amino acids. V lost 7 bases and J 2 bases, leaving 17 bases between the germline ends. CDR1 is SNHLY, CDR2 FYNNEI, per germline. The CDR3 region has the DNA TGTGCCAGCATCGCCTGGGGCGCCCTACAAGAGACCCAGTACTTC. Translating it yields CASIAWGALQETQYF.

With regard to this clone: The sample holds other DNA sequences that translate to the same CDR3. The rearrangement joins TRBV11-2 to TRBJ1-1, with 7 bases identical to TRBD1. The junction had 2 bases not matched to a gene; V was cut back by 3 bases and J by 1 base. CDR1 and CDR2 from the germline V gene are SGHAT and FQNNGV. The CDR3 totals 14 residues. The CDR3 here is CASSFGQANTEAFF. The CDR3 DNA is TGTGCCAGCAGCTTTGGACAGGCGAACACTGAAGCTTTCTTT.

This chain joins TRBV19 and TRBJ2-3; D is uncertain. The CDR3 runs to 13 residues. Deletions cut 6 bases from V and 6 bases from J, with 13 bases between. Germline CDR1 reads LNHDA; CDR2 reads SQIVND (reference sequence). CDR3 loop: CASRPLESDTQYF. Here the CDR3 DNA reads TGTGCCAGTAGGCCCCTAGAGTCGGATACGCAGTATTTT.

This chain connects TRBV27 to TRBJ2-7; D is ambiguous. The CDR3 runs to 14 residues. The V end lost 4 bases, the J end lost 6 bases, and 16 bases lay between the germline ends. Germline loops: CDR1 MNHEY, CDR2 SMNVEV (reference sequence). CDR3 region: CASSSLAETGEQYF. DNA of the CDR3: TGTGCCAGCAGTTCGTTGGCGGAGACGGGCGAGCAGTACTTC.

This rearrangement joins TRBV3-1 (or the pseudogene TRBV3-2) to TRBJ2-7; TRBD2 aligns across 16 bases. The CDR3 is 15 residues long. V shed 5 bases, J shed 9 bases, and the junction held 7 bases outside the gene matches. Germline CDR1 is LGHDT and CDR2 is YNNKEL (reference sequence). The CDR3 sequence: CASSSQGLAGGPQYF. The CDR3 nucleotides read TGTGCCAGCAGCTCGCAGGGACTAGCGGGAGGGCCGCAGTACTTC.

The chain recombines TRBV28 with TRBJ1-1; 7 bases agree with TRBD1. After removal of 8 bases from V and 5 bases from J, the junction contained 14 bases not matched to a gene. CDR3 length: 15 amino acids. CDR1 is MDHEN, CDR2 SYDVKM, per germline. The CDR3 nucleotides are TGTGCCAGCGGTGTACAGGGGTCGAAAACAACTGAAGCTTTCTTT. Translated: CASGVQGSKTTEAFF.

This clone has at least ten counts. The chain has TRBV10-3 and TRBJ1-5, with unresolved D. CDR3 length: 12 amino acids. Germline CDR1 is ENHRY and CDR2 is SYGVKD. V gave up 11 bases and J gave up 8 bases, with 16 bases separating them. The CDR3 reads CAVECTREPQHF. In DNA form, the CDR3 reads TGTGCCGTAGAGTGTACCCGTGAGCCCCAGCATTTT.

V gene TRBV7-2 combines with J gene TRBJ1-5; TRBD1 matches at 9 bases. The CDR3 spans 18 residues. Germline V gene lookup returns CDR1 SGHTA and CDR2 FQGNSA. The V segment lost 2 bases and the J segment 0 bases; nucleotides outside the gene matches: 8. DNA for the CDR3: TGTGCCAGCAGCTTACGACCCGGACAGGGGATTAGCAATCAGCCCCAGCATTTT. It codes for CASSLRPGQGISNQPQHF.

The J gene is TRBJ2-7, the V gene TRBV15; D may be TRBD2 (7 bases). CDR1 is LNHNV and CDR2 is YYDKDF in the germline V gene (reference sequence). Trimming pared 0 bases from V and 4 bases from J, leaving 16 bases between. The CDR3 spans 16 residues. CDR3 region: CATSREWGGAGYEQYF. CDR3 in DNA: TGTGCCACCAGCAGAGAGTGGGGGGGCGCAGGATACGAGCAGTACTTC.

The chain recombines TRBV5-1 with TRBJ2-5, with TRBD1 matching over 7 bases. CDR3 length equals 13 residues. Losses at the gene ends were 3 bases for V and 2 bases for J; bases not matched to a gene: 1. Germline lookup yields CDR1 SGHRS and CDR2 YFSETQ. The CDR3 spells CASSWTGQETQYF. For the CDR3, the DNA is TGCGCCAGCAGCTGGACAGGTCAAGAGACCCAGTACTTC.

This chain uses TRBV5-1 with TRBJ2-7; TRBD1 matches 7 bases. The CDR3 is 16 residues long. Germline trimming cut 0 bases from V and 9 bases from J; bases unmatched to any gene: 15. The germline V gene encodes CDR1 SGHRS and CDR2 YFSETQ. This CDR3 reads CASSLAANRGLRGQYF. Here the CDR3 DNA reads TGCGCCAGCAGCTTGGCGGCTAACAGGGGATTACGAGGGCAGTACTTC.

CDR3 in DNA: TGTGCCAGTAGTATTCGGCATAGACAGGGGGCCGAGACCCAGTACTTC. Residues: CASSIRHRQGAETQYF. The chain has TRBV19 and TRBJ2-5, with 10 nucleotides matching TRBD1. There are 16 residues in the CDR3. The junction had 9 bases not matched to a gene; V was cut back by 3 bases and J by 5 bases. Germline V gene sequence: CDR1 LNHDA, CDR2 SQIVND (reference sequence).

A few counts support this clone. The rearrangement links TRBV5-1 to TRBJ1-2, with 7 positions matching TRBD1. After removal of 0 bases from V and 2 bases from J, the junction contained 4 bases not matched to a gene. Germline V gives CDR1 SGHRS, CDR2 YFSETQ. This CDR3 is 15 amino acids long. The CDR3: CASSLATGRNYGYTF. CDR3 DNA: TGCGCCAGCAGCTTGGCGACAGGGAGGAACTATGGCTACACCTTC.

CDR3 DNA sequence: TGTGCCACCAGCAGCCGGGACAGCTACAATGAGCAGTTCTTC. Protein: CATSSRDSYNEQFF. This sequence joins TRBV15 and TRBJ2-1; 7 nucleotides line up with TRBD1. V shed 3 bases, J shed 3 bases, and the junction held 2 bases outside the gene matches. Germline V gene lookup returns CDR1 LNHNV and CDR2 YYDKDF (reference sequence). The CDR3 has 14 residues.